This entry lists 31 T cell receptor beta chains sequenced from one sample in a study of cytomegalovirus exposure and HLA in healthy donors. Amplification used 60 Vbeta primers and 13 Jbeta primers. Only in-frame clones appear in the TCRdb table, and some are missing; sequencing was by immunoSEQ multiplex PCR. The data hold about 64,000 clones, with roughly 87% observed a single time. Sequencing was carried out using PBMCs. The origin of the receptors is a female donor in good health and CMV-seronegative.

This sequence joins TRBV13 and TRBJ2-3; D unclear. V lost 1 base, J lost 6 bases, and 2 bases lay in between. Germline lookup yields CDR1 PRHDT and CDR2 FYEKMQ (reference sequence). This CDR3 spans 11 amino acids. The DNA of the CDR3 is TGTGCCAGCAGCTTAGCGGATACGCAGTATTTT. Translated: CASSLADTQYF.

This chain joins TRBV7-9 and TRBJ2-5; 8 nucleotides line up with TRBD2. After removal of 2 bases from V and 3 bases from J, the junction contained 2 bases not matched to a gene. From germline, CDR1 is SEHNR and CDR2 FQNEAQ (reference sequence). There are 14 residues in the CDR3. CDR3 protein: CASSLSLAEETQYF. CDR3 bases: TGTGCCAGCAGCTTATCACTAGCGGAAGAGACCCAGTACTTC.

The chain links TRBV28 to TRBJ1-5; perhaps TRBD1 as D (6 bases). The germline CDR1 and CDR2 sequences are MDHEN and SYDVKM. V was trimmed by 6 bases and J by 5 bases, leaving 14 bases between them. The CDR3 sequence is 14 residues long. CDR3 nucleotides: TGTGCCAGCAGCCCTGGACAGAGAGATCAGCCCCAGCATTTT. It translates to CASSPGQRDQPQHF.

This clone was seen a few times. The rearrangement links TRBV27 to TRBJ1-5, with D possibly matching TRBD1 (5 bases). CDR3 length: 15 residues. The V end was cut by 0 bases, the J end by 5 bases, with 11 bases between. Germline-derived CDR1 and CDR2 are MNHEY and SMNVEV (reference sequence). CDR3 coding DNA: TGTGCCAGCAGTTTATCGTCCAGGGTTGATCAGCCCCAGCATTTT. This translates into CASSLSSRVDQPQHF.

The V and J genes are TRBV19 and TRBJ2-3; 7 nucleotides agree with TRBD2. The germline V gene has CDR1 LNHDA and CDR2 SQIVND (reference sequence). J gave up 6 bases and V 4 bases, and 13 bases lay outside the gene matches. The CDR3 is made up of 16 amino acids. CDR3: CASSTISGGSWDTQYF. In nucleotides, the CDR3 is TGTGCCAGTAGTACGATCTCCGGCGGGAGTTGGGATACGCAGTATTTT.

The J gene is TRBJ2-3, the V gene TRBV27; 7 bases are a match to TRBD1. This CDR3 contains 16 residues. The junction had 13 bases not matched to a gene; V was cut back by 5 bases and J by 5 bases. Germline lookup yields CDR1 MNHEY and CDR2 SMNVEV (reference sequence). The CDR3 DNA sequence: TGTGCCAGCAGTCCCCTGGCAGGGGGATTGATAGATACGCAGTATTTT. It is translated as CASSPLAGGLIDTQYF.

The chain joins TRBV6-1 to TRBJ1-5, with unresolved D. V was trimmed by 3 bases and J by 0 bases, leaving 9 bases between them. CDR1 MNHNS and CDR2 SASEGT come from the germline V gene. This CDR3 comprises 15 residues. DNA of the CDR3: TGTGCCAGCAGTGAGACTGCGTATAGCAATCAGCCCCAGCATTTT. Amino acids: CASSETAYSNQPQHF.

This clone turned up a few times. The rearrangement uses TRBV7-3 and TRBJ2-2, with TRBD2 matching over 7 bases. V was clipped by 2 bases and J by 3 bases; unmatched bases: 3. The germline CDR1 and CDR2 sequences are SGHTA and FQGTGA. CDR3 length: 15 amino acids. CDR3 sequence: CASSLGGGDTGELFF. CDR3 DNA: TGTGCCAGCAGCTTAGGGGGGGGTGACACCGGGGAGCTGTTTTTT.

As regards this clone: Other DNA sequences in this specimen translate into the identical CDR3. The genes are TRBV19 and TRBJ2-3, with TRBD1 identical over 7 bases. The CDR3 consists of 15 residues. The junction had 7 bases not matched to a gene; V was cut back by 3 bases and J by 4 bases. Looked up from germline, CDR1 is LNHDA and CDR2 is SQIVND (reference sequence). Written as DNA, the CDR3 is TGTGCCAGTAGTATGGTGGCAGGGGGATCAGATACGCAGTATTTT. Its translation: CASSMVAGGSDTQYF.

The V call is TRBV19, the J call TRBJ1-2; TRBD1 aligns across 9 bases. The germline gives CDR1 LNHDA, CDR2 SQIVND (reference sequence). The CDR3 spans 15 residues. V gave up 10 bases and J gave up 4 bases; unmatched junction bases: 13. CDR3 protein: CATLGGQGGSYGYTF. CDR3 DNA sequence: TGTGCCACCCTAGGGGGACAGGGAGGGTCCTATGGCTACACCTTC.

The CDR3 here is CSAPSDTRAFF. CDR3 sequence (DNA): TGCAGTGCTCCCTCGGACACCCGAGCTTTCTTT. This sequence joins TRBV20-1 and TRBJ1-1; perhaps TRBD1 as D (5 bases). The germline gives CDR1 DFQATT, CDR2 SNEGSKA (reference sequence). The CDR3 runs to 11 residues. Trimming shortened V by 5 bases and J by 10 bases, and 14 bases separated the two germline ends.

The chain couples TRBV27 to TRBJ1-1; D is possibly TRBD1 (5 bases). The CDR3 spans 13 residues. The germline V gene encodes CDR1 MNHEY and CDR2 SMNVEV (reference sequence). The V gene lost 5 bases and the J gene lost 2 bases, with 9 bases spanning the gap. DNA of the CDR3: TGTGCCAGCAGTGCCAGGGCTAACACTGAAGCTTTCTTT. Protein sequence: CASSARANTEAFF.

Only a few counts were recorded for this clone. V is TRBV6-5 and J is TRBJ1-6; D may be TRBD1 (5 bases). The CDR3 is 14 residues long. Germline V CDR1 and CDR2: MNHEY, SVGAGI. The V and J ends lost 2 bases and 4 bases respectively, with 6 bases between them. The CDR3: CASSYQGYNSPLHF. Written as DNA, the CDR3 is TGTGCCAGCAGTTACCAGGGTTATAATTCACCCCTCCACTTT.

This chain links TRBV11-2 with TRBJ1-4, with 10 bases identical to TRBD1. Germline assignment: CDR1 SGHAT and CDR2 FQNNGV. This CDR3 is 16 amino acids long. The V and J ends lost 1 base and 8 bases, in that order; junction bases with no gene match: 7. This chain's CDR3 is CASSLAGTGVIEKLFF. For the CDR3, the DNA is TGTGCCAGCAGCTTAGCAGGGACAGGGGTAATCGAAAAACTGTTTTTT. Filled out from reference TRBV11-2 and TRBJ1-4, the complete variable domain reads EAGVAQSPRYKIIEKRQSVAFWCNPISGHATLYWYQQILGQGPKLLIQFQNNGVVDDSQLPKDRFSAERLKGVDSTLKIQPAKLEDSAVYLCASSLAGTGVIEKLFFGSGTQLSVL.

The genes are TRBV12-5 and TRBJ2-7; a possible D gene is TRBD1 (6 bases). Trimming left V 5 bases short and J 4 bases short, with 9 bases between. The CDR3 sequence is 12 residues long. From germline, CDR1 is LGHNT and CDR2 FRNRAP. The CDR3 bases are TGTGCTAGTGGTCGGGACACGTACGAGCAGTACTTC. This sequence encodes CASGRDTYEQYF.

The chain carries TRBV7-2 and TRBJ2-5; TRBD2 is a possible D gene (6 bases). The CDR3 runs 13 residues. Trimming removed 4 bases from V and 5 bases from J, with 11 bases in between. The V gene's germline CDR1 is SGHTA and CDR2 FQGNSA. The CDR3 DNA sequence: TGTGCCAGCAGCTCGGGGGTAGGGGAGACCCAGTACTTC. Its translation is CASSSGVGETQYF.

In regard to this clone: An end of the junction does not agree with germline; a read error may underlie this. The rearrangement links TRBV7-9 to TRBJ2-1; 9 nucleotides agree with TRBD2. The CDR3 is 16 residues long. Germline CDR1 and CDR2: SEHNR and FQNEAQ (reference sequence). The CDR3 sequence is CSSSLVSGRIYNEQFF. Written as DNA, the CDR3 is TGTTCCAGCAGCTTAGTCAGCGGGAGGATCTACAATGAGCAGTTCTTC.

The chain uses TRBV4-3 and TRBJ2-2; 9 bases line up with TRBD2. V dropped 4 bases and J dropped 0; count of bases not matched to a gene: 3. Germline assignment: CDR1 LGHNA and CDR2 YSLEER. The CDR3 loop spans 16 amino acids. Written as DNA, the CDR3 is TGCGCCAGCAGCCCCCTAGCGGGGTCGAACACCGGGGAGCTGTTTTTT. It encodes CASSPLAGSNTGELFF.

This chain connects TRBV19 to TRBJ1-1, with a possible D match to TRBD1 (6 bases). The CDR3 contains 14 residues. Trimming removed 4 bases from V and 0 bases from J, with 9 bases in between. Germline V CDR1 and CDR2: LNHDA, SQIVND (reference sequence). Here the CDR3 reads CASSSAGVNTEAFF. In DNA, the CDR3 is TGTGCCAGTAGTAGTGCAGGGGTGAACACTGAAGCTTTCTTT. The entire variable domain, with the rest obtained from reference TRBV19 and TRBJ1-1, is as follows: DGGITQSPKYLFRKEGQNVTLSCEQNLNHDAMYWYRQDPGQGLRLIYYSQIVNDFQKGDIAEGYSVSREKKESFPLTVTSAQKNPTAFYLCASSSAGVNTEAFFGQGTRLTVV.

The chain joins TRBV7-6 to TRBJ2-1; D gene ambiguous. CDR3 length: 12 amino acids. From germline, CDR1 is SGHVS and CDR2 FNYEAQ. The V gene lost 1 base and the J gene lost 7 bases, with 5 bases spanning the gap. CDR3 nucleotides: TGTGCCAGCAGCTTAGGAGAGAATGAGCAGTTCTTC. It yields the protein CASSLGENEQFF.

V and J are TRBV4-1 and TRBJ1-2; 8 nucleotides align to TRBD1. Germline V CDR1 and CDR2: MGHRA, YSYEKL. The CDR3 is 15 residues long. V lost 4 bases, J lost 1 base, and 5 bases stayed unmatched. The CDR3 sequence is CASSPGQEINYGYTF. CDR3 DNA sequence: TGCGCCAGCAGCCCGGGACAGGAGATTAACTATGGCTACACCTTC.

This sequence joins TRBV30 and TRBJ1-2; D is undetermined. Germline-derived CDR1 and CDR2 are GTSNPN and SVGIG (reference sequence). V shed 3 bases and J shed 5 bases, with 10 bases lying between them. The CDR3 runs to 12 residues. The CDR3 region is CAWSDQVYGYTF. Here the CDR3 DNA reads TGTGCCTGGAGCGATCAGGTTTATGGCTACACCTTC.

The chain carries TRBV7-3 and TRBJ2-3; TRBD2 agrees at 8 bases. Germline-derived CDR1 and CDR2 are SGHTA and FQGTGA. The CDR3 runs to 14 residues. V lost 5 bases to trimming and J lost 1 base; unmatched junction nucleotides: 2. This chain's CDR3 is CASSQLAGTDTQYF. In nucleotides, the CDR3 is TGTGCCAGCAGCCAACTAGCGGGCACAGATACGCAGTATTTT. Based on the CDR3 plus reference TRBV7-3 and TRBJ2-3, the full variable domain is GAGVSQTPSNKVTEKGKYVELRCDPISGHTALYWYRQSLGQGPEFLIYFQGTGAADDSGLPNDRFFAVRPEGSVSTLKIQRTERGDSAVYLCASSQLAGTDTQYFGPGTRLTVL.

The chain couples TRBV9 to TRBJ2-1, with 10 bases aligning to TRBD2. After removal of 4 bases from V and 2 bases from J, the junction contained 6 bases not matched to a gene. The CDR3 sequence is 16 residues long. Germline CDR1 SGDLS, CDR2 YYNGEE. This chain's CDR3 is CASSPGLAVTYNEQFF. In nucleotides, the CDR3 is TGTGCCAGCAGCCCCGGACTAGCGGTCACCTACAATGAGCAGTTCTTC.

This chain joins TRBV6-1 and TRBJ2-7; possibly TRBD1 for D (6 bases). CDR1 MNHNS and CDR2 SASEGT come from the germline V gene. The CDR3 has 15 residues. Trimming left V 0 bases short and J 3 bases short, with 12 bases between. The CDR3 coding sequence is TGTGCCAGCAGTGAAGCGCAACAGGGATACTACGAGCAGTACTTC. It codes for CASSEAQQGYYEQYF.

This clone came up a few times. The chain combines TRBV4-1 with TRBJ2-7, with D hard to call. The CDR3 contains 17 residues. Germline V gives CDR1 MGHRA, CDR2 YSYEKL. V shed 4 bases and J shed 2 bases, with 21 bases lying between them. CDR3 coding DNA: TGCGCCAGCAGCCCCAATCAATGGTATCGAGAAACCTACGAGCAGTACTTC. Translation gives CASSPNQWYRETYEQYF.

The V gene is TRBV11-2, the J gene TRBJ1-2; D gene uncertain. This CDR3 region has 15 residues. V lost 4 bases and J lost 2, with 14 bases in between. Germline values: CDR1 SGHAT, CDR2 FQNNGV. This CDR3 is CASSSFETGNYGYTF. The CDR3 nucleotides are TGTGCCAGCAGCTCATTCGAGACTGGGAACTATGGCTACACCTTC.

The DNA for the CDR3 is TGCGCCAGCAGCCAAGAACCGGGAACAGATACGCAGTATTTT. This encodes CASSQEPGTDTQYF. The rearrangement joins TRBV4-3 to TRBJ2-3, with D perhaps TRBD2 (5 bases). The CDR3 has 14 residues. Deletions cut 0 bases from V and 3 bases from J, with 7 bases between. Germline-derived CDR1 and CDR2 are LGHNA and YSLEER.

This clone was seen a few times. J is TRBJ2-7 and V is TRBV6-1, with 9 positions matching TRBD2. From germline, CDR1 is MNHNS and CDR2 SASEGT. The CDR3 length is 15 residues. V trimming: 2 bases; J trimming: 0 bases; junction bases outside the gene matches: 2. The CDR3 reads CASSELAGSSYEQYF. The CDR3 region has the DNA TGTGCCAGCAGTGAACTAGCGGGGAGCTCCTACGAGCAGTACTTC.

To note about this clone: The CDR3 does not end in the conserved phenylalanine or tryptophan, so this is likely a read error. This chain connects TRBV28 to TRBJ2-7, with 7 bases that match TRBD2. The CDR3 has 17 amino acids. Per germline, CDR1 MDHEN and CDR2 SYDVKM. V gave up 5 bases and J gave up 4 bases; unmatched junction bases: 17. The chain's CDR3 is CASSPRAGPGGRYEQYL. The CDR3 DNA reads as TGTGCCAGCAGTCCGCGCGCGGGACCTGGCGGGAGATACGAGCAGTACCTC.

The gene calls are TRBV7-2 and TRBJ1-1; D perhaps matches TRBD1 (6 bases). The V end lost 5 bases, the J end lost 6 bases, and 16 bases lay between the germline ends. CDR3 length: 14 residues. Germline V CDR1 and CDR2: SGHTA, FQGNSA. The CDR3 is CASSNTPGVAEAFF. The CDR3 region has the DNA TGTGCCAGCAGCAACACTCCAGGGGTGGCTGAAGCTTTCTTT.